Listed here are 18 T cell receptor beta chains from one sample, sequenced in a study of T-cell reconstitution after alpha-beta-depleted transplantation in children. Unique molecular identifiers tagged the TCRbeta library. TCRdb re-derived calls from the PCR reads in MiXCR, one entry per CDR3 protein. Here the sample spans some 520,000 distinct CDR3 sequences, less than 35% being singletons. The sample consisted of PBMCs from the stem cell graft donor, taken from the stem cell graft. The receptors stem from a human donor who donated a stem cell graft to a child with aplastic anemia.

This clonotype was seen only a few times. This rearrangement joins TRBV5-1 to TRBJ2-5, with a tentative D call TRBD2 (6 bases). The CDR3 has 14 residues. Trimming cost V 0 bases and J 5 bases, with 11 bases left between them. Germline CDR1 and CDR2: SGHRS and YFSETQ. The CDR3 DNA sequence: TGCGCCAGCAGCTTGGAGGCTAGCGCGGAGACCCAGTACTTC. Its translation is CASSLEASAETQYF.

This clonotype was picked up many times. The V gene is TRBV6-2 or TRBV6-3, the J gene TRBJ1-2; D unresolved. This CDR3 has 14 amino acids. CDR1 and CDR2 (germline): MNHEY, SVGEGT. V was trimmed by 4 bases and J by 6 bases, leaving 15 bases between them. CDR3 sequence (DNA): TGTGCCAGCAGTTCGACGGCGCCCTCGGATGGCTACACCTTC. It is translated as CASSSTAPSDGYTF.

The J gene is TRBJ2-3, the V gene TRBV20-1; TRBD1 matches 7 bases. After removal of 4 bases from V and 0 bases from J, the junction contained 7 bases not matched to a gene. This CDR3 contains 15 residues. Germline loops: CDR1 DFQATT, CDR2 SNEGSKA (reference sequence). The CDR3 DNA reads as TGCAGTGCTATAGACCCGGGACAGAGCACAGATACGCAGTATTTT. Its protein product is CSAIDPGQSTDTQYF.

This sequence joins TRBV7-6 and TRBJ1-4; tentatively, D is TRBD1 (6 bases). Per germline, CDR1 SGHVS and CDR2 FNYEAQ. The CDR3 length is 15 residues. Trimming took off 5 bases at V and 0 bases at J, with 10 bases between the two ends. In DNA form, the CDR3 reads TGTGCCAGCAGCCGTAGACAGGCAACTAATGAAAAACTGTTTTTT. The encoded protein is CASSRRQATNEKLFF. Full variable domain (missing parts from reference TRBV7-6 and TRBJ1-4): GAGVSQSPRYKVTKRGQDVALRCDPISGHVSLYWYRQALGQGPEFLTYFNYEAQQDKSGLPNDRFSAERPEGSISTLTIQRTEQRDSAMYRCASSRRQATNEKLFFGSGTQLSVL.

The J gene is TRBJ1-2, the V gene TRBV11-2; perhaps TRBD1 as D (6 bases). The CDR3 consists of 13 residues. V lost 6 bases and J 6 bases, leaving 14 bases between the germline ends. Germline loops: CDR1 SGHAT, CDR2 FQNNGV. CDR3 nucleotide sequence: TGTGCCAGCAGGGAACAGGGTAGAGATGGCTACACCTTC. It specifies CASREQGRDGYTF. Looking up the rest from reference TRBV11-2 and TRBJ1-2 gives the full variable domain: EAGVAQSPRYKIIEKRQSVAFWCNPISGHATLYWYQQILGQGPKLLIQFQNNGVVDDSQLPKDRFSAERLKGVDSTLKIQPAKLEDSAVYLCASREQGRDGYTFGSGTRLTVV.

In this sample, this clonotype turned up a few times. The chain uses TRBV21-1 and TRBJ2-7. TRBV21-1 is annotated as a pseudogene. The CDR3 spans 9 residues. The CDR3 protein is CATLNEQYV. The CDR3 DNA reads as TGTGCCACTCTAAACGAGCAGTACGTC.

A few counts support this clonotype. The genes are TRBV20-1 and TRBJ1-5; TRBD1 agrees at 7 bases. With V trimmed by 3 bases and J by 3 bases, 11 bases remained unmatched. The germline gives CDR1 DFQATT, CDR2 SNEGSKA (reference sequence). This CDR3 is 16 amino acids long. CDR3 DNA sequence: TGCAGTGCTAGGGATGGGAGACAGGGTTACAATCAGCCCCAGCATTTT. Translation gives CSARDGRQGYNQPQHF.

This clonotype was seen more than once but under ten times. DNA for the CDR3: TGCGCCAGCAGCTTGATTGGGGCCAACGTCCTGACTTTC. Amino acid sequence: CASSLIGANVLTF. The rearrangement uses TRBV5-1 and TRBJ2-6; D not resolved. Per germline, CDR1 SGHRS and CDR2 YFSETQ. The germline V and J ends were trimmed by 1 base and 3 bases, with 2 bases remaining between them. The CDR3 contains 13 residues.

This chain joins TRBV12-3 or TRBV12-4 and TRBJ2-2; D gene ambiguous. Trimming took off 5 bases at V and 8 bases at J, with 15 bases between the two ends. The CDR3 contains 14 residues. The CDR3 region has the DNA TGTGCCAGCAGTCACCCACTTCGGGTAGGGGAGCTGTTTTTT. This translates into CASSHPLRVGELFF.

This clonotype was picked up a small number of times. This chain connects TRBV12-3 or TRBV12-4 to TRBJ2-7; 7 nucleotides align to TRBD1. The CDR3 consists of 14 residues. Trimming at V came to 4 bases and at J to 3 bases, leaving 6 bases not matched to a gene. CDR3 in amino acids: CASSSGTEYYEQYF. The CDR3, as DNA: TGTGCCAGCAGTTCCGGGACAGAGTACTACGAGCAGTACTTC.

The gene calls are TRBV19 and TRBJ2-6, with D possibly being TRBD2 (5 bases). The germline V gene has CDR1 LNHDA and CDR2 SQIVND (reference sequence). This CDR3 comprises 16 residues. V was shortened by 7 bases and J by 0 bases, with 13 bases between the two germline ends. CDR3 DNA: TGTGCCAGTACTCCTGACTACCTCTCTGGGGCCAACGTCCTGACTTTC. This sequence encodes CASTPDYLSGANVLTF.

J is TRBJ2-3 and V is TRBV11-2; TRBD2 matches at 7 bases. The trim removed 3 bases at V and 1 base at J, leaving 10 bases unmatched. This CDR3 contains 17 residues. In germline, CDR1 is SGHAT, CDR2 FQNNGV. CDR3 residues: CASSFFLLASGTDTQYF. CDR3 coding DNA: TGTGCCAGCAGCTTTTTCCTACTAGCGTCTGGCACAGATACGCAGTATTTT.

This clonotype was counted a few times. J is TRBJ2-7 and V is TRBV20-1; D not resolved. This CDR3 contains 12 residues. The V end lost 2 bases, the J end lost 3 bases, and 8 bases lay between the germline ends. Germline assignment: CDR1 DFQATT and CDR2 SNEGSKA (reference sequence). CDR3: CSARKASYEQYF. CDR3 DNA: TGCAGTGCTAGAAAGGCGAGCTACGAGCAGTACTTC.

This clonotype has only a few counts. The V gene is TRBV7-9, the J gene TRBJ1-2, with 7 bases that match TRBD1. The germline V gene encodes CDR1 SEHNR and CDR2 FQNEAQ (reference sequence). With 5 bases clipped from V and 3 bases from J, the junction kept 15 bases outside the gene matches. CDR3 length: 17 amino acids. This CDR3 reads CASSRAHRGQLHYGYTF. The CDR3 DNA follows: TGTGCCAGCAGCCGCGCCCATCGGGGACAGCTACACTATGGCTACACCTTC.

There are a few counts of this clonotype. The chain uses TRBV6-4 and TRBJ2-1; 15 nucleotides align to TRBD2. The junction had 2 bases not matched to a gene; V was cut back by 4 bases and J by 7 bases. CDR1 is MRHNA, CDR2 SNTAGT, per germline. This CDR3 is built from 15 residues. DNA for the CDR3: TGTGCCAGCAGTGCCGGGACTAGCGGGGGGAATGAGCAGTTCTTC. This gives the protein CASSAGTSGGNEQFF.

This clonotype has only a few counts. CDR3 coding DNA: TGTGCCAGCAGCCTCACGGGACAGGGGCCCTACGAGCAGTACGTC. It codes for CASSLTGQGPYEQYV. The V call is TRBV7-2, the J call TRBJ2-7; 10 bases align to TRBD1. Germline values: CDR1 SGHTA, CDR2 FQGNSA. With 5 bases clipped from V and 2 bases from J, the junction kept 6 bases outside the gene matches. The CDR3 sequence is 15 residues long.

This chain uses TRBV5-5 with TRBJ1-1; D unclear. The CDR3 contains 14 residues. With 3 bases removed from V and 6 bases from J, the gap between germline ends came to 15 bases. Germline V gives CDR1 SGHKS, CDR2 YYEKEE (reference sequence). The CDR3 bases are TGTGCCAGCAGCTGGTGGGGAGGGTTCGCTGAAGCTTTCTTT. Translated, it gives CASSWWGGFAEAFF.

The chain is built from TRBV4-3 and TRBJ2-3; D may be TRBD2 (6 bases). The V end lost 3 bases, the J end lost 9 bases, and 16 bases lay between the germline ends. Germline-derived CDR1 and CDR2 are LGHNA and YSLEER. The CDR3 is made up of 14 amino acids. DNA for the CDR3: TGCGCCAGCAGCCAGGGGGGTGCCCTTAAGACGCAGTATTTT. This codes for CASSQGGALKTQYF.